A selection of T cell receptor beta chains follows, all from one sample in a study of lymphopenia after photon versus proton radiotherapy. Produced via immunoSEQ multiplex PCR; TCRdb's table is partial and in-frame only. The data hold under 30,000 clones, with about 91% observed a single time. The sequences come from peripheral blood, collected from a patient treated with proton-based radiotherapy. Receptors originate from a woman aged 55-70 years with cholangiocarcinoma. Some clones in this sample may be carry-over from other donors' samples. Each CDR3 is given with its conserved first and last residue. D genes are given only for firm matches. Part of the rows lack a size; the others show once, few, many or a class for expanded clones.

CDR3 length: 17; V gene: TRBV2; clone size: .; D gene: TRBD2; J gene: TRBJ2-3; CDR3 DNA: TGTGCCAGCAACCCTTACGCGGCGGGAGGAGGTACAGATACGCAGTATTTT; CDR3 protein: CASNPYAAGGGTDTQYF
CDR3 length: 15; V gene: TRBV5-1; clone size: .; D gene: .; J gene: TRBJ2-2; CDR3 DNA: TGCGCCAGCAGCCCAAAAGGGGGGAATACCGGGGAGCTGTTTTTT; CDR3 protein: CASSPKGGNTGELFF
CDR3 length: 12; V gene: TRBV29-1; clone size: .; D gene: .; J gene: TRBJ2-1; CDR3 DNA: TGCAGCGGAGGACCGGGATACAATGAGCAGTTCTTC; CDR3 protein: CSGGPGYNEQFF
CDR3 length: 15; V gene: TRBV18; clone size: .; D gene: TRBD1; J gene: TRBJ1-1; CDR3 DNA: TGTGCCAGCTCCCACAGGACAGGGGATAACACTGAAGCTTTCTTT; CDR3 protein: CASSHRTGDNTEAFF
CDR3 length: 14; V gene: TRBV19; clone size: once; D gene: .; J gene: TRBJ2-7; CDR3 DNA: TGTGCCAGTAGTGGAGCCAGTTCCTCCTACGAGCAGTACTTC; CDR3 protein: CASSGASSSYEQYF
CDR3 length: 13; V gene: TRBV2; clone size: few; D gene: .; J gene: TRBJ1-2; CDR3 DNA: TGTGCCAGCAGTGACAAGGGTAGGGCTGGCTACACCTTC; CDR3 protein: CASSDKGRAGYTF
CDR3 length: 13; V gene: TRBV5-1; clone size: .; D gene: .; J gene: TRBJ1-2; CDR3 DNA: TGCGCCAGCAGCTCCGGACAGCCCTATGGCTACACCTTC; CDR3 protein: CASSSGQPYGYTF
CDR3 length: 10; V gene: TRBV18; clone size: .; D gene: .; J gene: TRBJ1-4; CDR3 DNA: TGTGCCAGCTCCCACAGGGACGCCACTTTT; CDR3 protein: CASSHRDATF
CDR3 length: 12; V gene: TRBV5-1; clone size: .; D gene: .; J gene: TRBJ2-5; CDR3 DNA: TGCGCCAGCAGATTGGGTGGTGAGACCCAGTACTTC; CDR3 protein: CASRLGGETQYF
CDR3 length: 12; V gene: TRBV5-5; clone size: .; D gene: .; J gene: TRBJ2-4; CDR3 DNA: TGTGCCAGCAGCACCGCAAGGGACTCTCAGTACTTC; CDR3 protein: CASSTARDSQYF
CDR3 length: 13; V gene: TRBV7-7; clone size: .; D gene: .; J gene: TRBJ2-5; CDR3 DNA: TGTGCTAGCAGCTTACGGCTCCAAGAGACCCAGTACTTC; CDR3 protein: CASSLRLQETQYF
CDR3 length: 14; V gene: TRBV6-6; clone size: once; D gene: .; J gene: TRBJ1-1; CDR3 DNA: TGTGCCACCCAGACCAGGGAGACCAACACTGAAGCTTTCTTT; CDR3 protein: CATQTRETNTEAFF
CDR3 length: 20; V gene: TRBV1; clone size: .; D gene: .; J gene: TRBJ1-6; CDR3 DNA: TGCACCAGCAGCCATTCCAATGGGACTAAAGAAAGCTCCTATAATTCACCCCTCCACTTT; CDR3 protein: CTSSHSNGTKESSYNSPLHF
CDR3 length: 18; V gene: TRBV4-1; clone size: .; D gene: TRBD1; J gene: TRBJ1-5; CDR3 DNA: TGCGCCAGCAGCCAGGTCCGGACAGGGGCCGTTAGCAATCAGCCCCAGCATTTT; CDR3 protein: CASSQVRTGAVSNQPQHF
CDR3 length: 13; V gene: TRBV10-1; clone size: .; D gene: .; J gene: TRBJ2-1; CDR3 DNA: TGCGCCAGCAGTGAATGGGGGGAGGATGAGCAGTTCTTC; CDR3 protein: CASSEWGEDEQFF
CDR3 length: 12; V gene: TRBV10-3; clone size: .; D gene: .; J gene: TRBJ1-1; CDR3 DNA: TGTGCCATCAAGACCCTAGACACTGAAGCTTTCTTT; CDR3 protein: CAIKTLDTEAFF
CDR3 length: 17; V gene: TRBV7-2; clone size: .; D gene: .; J gene: TRBJ1-5; CDR3 DNA: TGTGCCAGCAGCTTAGGTGTAGGTGGGGTAATAGGGCAGCCCCAGCATTTT; CDR3 protein: CASSLGVGGVIGQPQHF
CDR3 length: 15; V gene: TRBV5-1; clone size: once; D gene: .; J gene: TRBJ2-1; CDR3 DNA: TGCGCCAGCAGCTTTTGGGGGGCCCTCTACAATGAGCAGTTCTTC; CDR3 protein: CASSFWGALYNEQFF
CDR3 length: 13; V gene: TRBV15; clone size: .; D gene: .; J gene: TRBJ2-4; CDR3 DNA: TGTGCCACCAGCAGAGGAGGGCGAGACATTCAGTACTTC; CDR3 protein: CATSRGGRDIQYF
CDR3 length: 16; V gene: TRBV7-9; clone size: .; D gene: .; J gene: TRBJ1-2; CDR3 DNA: TGTGCCAGCAGCTTCGAATCCCCCGGGGGCGGCTATGGCTACACCTTC; CDR3 protein: CASSFESPGGGYGYTF
CDR3 length: 15; V gene: TRBV9; clone size: .; D gene: .; J gene: TRBJ2-5; CDR3 DNA: TGTGCCAGCAGCATACAGGGTAATAGCGGCGAGACCCAGTACTTC; CDR3 protein: CASSIQGNSGETQYF
CDR3 length: 17; V gene: TRBV5-4; clone size: .; D gene: .; J gene: TRBJ2-1; CDR3 DNA: TGTGCCAGCAGCTTGGTGGGACGGGTCTCCTCTCCCAATGAGCAGTTCTTC; CDR3 protein: CASSLVGRVSSPNEQFF
CDR3 length: 14; V gene: TRBV5-4; clone size: few; D gene: TRBD1; J gene: TRBJ2-1; CDR3 DNA: TGTGCCAGCAGCTTGGCCGTGACAGGGAATGAGCAGTTCTTC; CDR3 protein: CASSLAVTGNEQFF
CDR3 length: 16; V gene: TRBV6-6; clone size: few; D gene: .; J gene: TRBJ1-4; CDR3 DNA: TGTGCCAGCGGCCAAAAGAGGGGTCGTACTAATGAAAAACTGTTTTTT; CDR3 protein: CASGQKRGRTNEKLFF
CDR3 length: 14; V gene: TRBV2; clone size: .; D gene: TRBD2; J gene: TRBJ2-5; CDR3 DNA: TGTGCCAGCAAGGAGGGGACTACTCAAGAGACCCAGTACTTC; CDR3 protein: CASKEGTTQETQYF
CDR3 length: 15; V gene: TRBV14; clone size: once; D gene: .; J gene: TRBJ2-5; CDR3 DNA: TGTGCCAGCAGCCCTCTAGGAGAACAACAAGAGACCCAGTACTTC; CDR3 protein: CASSPLGEQQETQYF
CDR3 length: 13; V gene: TRBV29-1; clone size: .; D gene: TRBD1; J gene: TRBJ2-5; CDR3 DNA: TGCAGCCAAGGACAGGCACGAGGAGAGACCCAGTACTTC; CDR3 protein: CSQGQARGETQYF
CDR3 length: 16; V gene: TRBV5-1; clone size: .; D gene: .; J gene: TRBJ1-2; CDR3 DNA: TGCGCCAGCAGCCACTCTACAGGGACCTCTAACTATGGCTACACCTTC; CDR3 protein: CASSHSTGTSNYGYTF
CDR3 length: 14; V gene: TRBV7-3; clone size: .; D gene: .; J gene: TRBJ2-5; CDR3 DNA: TGTGCCAGCAGCTTAGGGGGGAACCAAGAGACCCAGTACTTC; CDR3 protein: CASSLGGNQETQYF
CDR3 length: 12; V gene: TRBV7-2; clone size: .; D gene: .; J gene: TRBJ2-7; CDR3 DNA: TGTGCCAGCAGCCGGAGTGGGGGCGAGCAGTACTTC; CDR3 protein: CASSRSGGEQYF
CDR3 length: 15; V gene: TRBV7-9; clone size: .; D gene: .; J gene: TRBJ1-5; CDR3 DNA: TGTGCCAGCAGCCTCGGGATGTATAGCAATCAGCCCCAGCATTTT; CDR3 protein: CASSLGMYSNQPQHF
CDR3 length: 13; V gene: TRBV2; clone size: once; D gene: TRBD2; J gene: TRBJ2-1; CDR3 DNA: TGTGCCAGCAGTGAAGGGCCCGGGACTAGCTTGTTCTTC; CDR3 protein: CASSEGPGTSLFF
CDR3 length: 14; V gene: TRBV6-4; clone size: .; D gene: .; J gene: TRBJ2-3; CDR3 DNA: TGTGCCAGCAGAAGACAGGAGAACACAGATACGCAGTATTTT; CDR3 protein: CASRRQENTDTQYF
CDR3 length: 15; V gene: TRBV30; clone size: .; D gene: .; J gene: TRBJ1-2; CDR3 DNA: TGTGCCTGGAGTGCCCTCGGGACGGGGAGGTATGGCTACACCTTC; CDR3 protein: CAWSALGTGRYGYTF
CDR3 length: 14; V gene: TRBV18; clone size: .; D gene: TRBD1; J gene: TRBJ2-7; CDR3 DNA: TGTGCCAGCTTAAAGACAGGGCAGGCCTACGAGCAGTACTTC; CDR3 protein: CASLKTGQAYEQYF
CDR3 length: 13; V gene: TRBV6-5; clone size: .; D gene: .; J gene: TRBJ2-7; CDR3 DNA: TGTGCCAGCACCGCCTACAGCTCCTACGAGCAGTACTTC; CDR3 protein: CASTAYSSYEQYF
CDR3 length: 15; V gene: TRBV5-4; clone size: .; D gene: .; J gene: TRBJ2-3; CDR3 DNA: TGTGCCAGCAGATCGCTAGCGATTCTAGAAGATACGCAGTATTTT; CDR3 protein: CASRSLAILEDTQYF
CDR3 length: 12; V gene: TRBV10-3; clone size: .; D gene: .; J gene: TRBJ2-5; CDR3 DNA: TGTGCCATCAGTGCAGAGAAAGAGACCCAGTACTTC; CDR3 protein: CAISAEKETQYF
CDR3 length: 15; V gene: TRBV6-1; clone size: .; D gene: TRBD2; J gene: TRBJ2-1; CDR3 DNA: TGTGCCAGCAGTACCGGGACTAGCGGGAGGGTTGAGCAGTTCTTC; CDR3 protein: CASSTGTSGRVEQFF
CDR3 length: 12; V gene: TRBV10-3; clone size: .; D gene: .; J gene: TRBJ2-7; CDR3 DNA: TGTGCCATCAGTGAGCCCAGCTACGAGCAGTACTTC; CDR3 protein: CAISEPSYEQYF
CDR3 length: 17; V gene: TRBV13; clone size: .; D gene: TRBD2; J gene: TRBJ2-2; CDR3 DNA: TGTGCCAGCAGCTTACTTCTAGCGGGGAAGAACACCGGGGAGCTGTTTTTT; CDR3 protein: CASSLLLAGKNTGELFF
CDR3 length: 16; V gene: TRBV5-4; clone size: once; D gene: TRBD2; J gene: TRBJ2-2; CDR3 DNA: TGTGCCAGCAGAGGGACTAGCGGGGGGCGGACCGGGGAGCTGTTTTTT; CDR3 protein: CASRGTSGGRTGELFF
CDR3 length: 14; V gene: TRBV27; clone size: .; D gene: .; J gene: TRBJ2-5; CDR3 DNA: TGTGCCAGCAGTCCATTGGGCAGCTTAGAGACCCAGTACTTC; CDR3 protein: CASSPLGSLETQYF
CDR3 length: 11; V gene: TRBV6-1; clone size: .; D gene: .; J gene: TRBJ2-5; CDR3 DNA: TGTGCCAGCAGTGACCTCAGTCCACAGTACTTC; CDR3 protein: CASSDLSPQYF
CDR3 length: 14; V gene: TRBV13; clone size: .; D gene: .; J gene: TRBJ2-1; CDR3 DNA: TGTGCCAGCAGCTTGATAAACTCCTACAATGAGCAGTTCTTC; CDR3 protein: CASSLINSYNEQFF
CDR3 length: 20; V gene: TRBV5-1; clone size: .; D gene: TRBD2; J gene: TRBJ2-6; CDR3 DNA: TGCGCCAGCAGCTTGGTGGCCGTGGCGGGGGGAAGCTCTGGGGCCAACGTCCTGACTTTC; CDR3 protein: CASSLVAVAGGSSGANVLTF
CDR3 length: 15; V gene: TRBV4-2; clone size: .; D gene: .; J gene: TRBJ2-7; CDR3 DNA: TGTGCCAGCAGCCAAGGATCGGGGGCAGATTACGAGCAGTACTTC; CDR3 protein: CASSQGSGADYEQYF
CDR3 length: 13; V gene: TRBV6-4; clone size: once; D gene: .; J gene: TRBJ2-3; CDR3 DNA: TGTGCCAGCAGCGAGACGTGGGCAAATACGCAGTATTTT; CDR3 protein: CASSETWANTQYF
CDR3 length: 14; V gene: TRBV9; clone size: .; D gene: .; J gene: TRBJ2-7; CDR3 DNA: TGTGCCAGCAGCGTAGGTGGACAAGGGTACGAGCAGTACTTC; CDR3 protein: CASSVGGQGYEQYF
CDR3 length: 16; V gene: TRBV5-4; clone size: .; D gene: TRBD2; J gene: TRBJ2-7; CDR3 DNA: TGTGCCAGCGGAATTTTTCGGGGGAGCGGGAGTCTTCAGCAGTACTTC; CDR3 protein: CASGIFRGSGSLQQYF
CDR3 length: 13; V gene: TRBV7-2; clone size: .; D gene: .; J gene: TRBJ1-6; CDR3 DNA: TGTGCCAGCAGCTTAAGTGGCAATTCACCCCTCCACTTT; CDR3 protein: CASSLSGNSPLHF
CDR3 length: 11; V gene: TRBV20-1; clone size: .; D gene: .; J gene: TRBJ2-5; CDR3 DNA: TGCAGTGCCCGAAATCCCGGGACCCAGTACTTC; CDR3 protein: CSARNPGTQYF
CDR3 length: 17; V gene: TRBV19; clone size: .; D gene: .; J gene: TRBJ2-3; CDR3 DNA: TGTGCCAGTAGTACACTTTTTGGGACTGGATCACCAGATACGCAGTATTTT; CDR3 protein: CASSTLFGTGSPDTQYF
CDR3 length: 13; V gene: TRBV29-1; clone size: .; D gene: .; J gene: TRBJ2-7; CDR3 DNA: TGCAGCGTTGAAGGGGACGGATCCTACGAGCAGTACTTC; CDR3 protein: CSVEGDGSYEQYF
CDR3 length: 15; V gene: TRBV5-1; clone size: .; D gene: .; J gene: TRBJ1-1; CDR3 DNA: TGCGCCAGCAGCTTGGATACGGCCATGAACACTGAAGCTTTCTTT; CDR3 protein: CASSLDTAMNTEAFF
CDR3 length: 15; V gene: TRBV30; clone size: .; D gene: .; J gene: TRBJ2-6; CDR3 DNA: TGTGCCTGGAGTACTGGGCAGGCTGGGGCCAACGTCCTGACTTTC; CDR3 protein: CAWSTGQAGANVLTF
CDR3 length: 13; V gene: TRBV5-1; clone size: .; D gene: .; J gene: TRBJ1-5; CDR3 DNA: TGCGCCAGCAGCTCCTCTGGCCAATGGCCCCAGCATTTT; CDR3 protein: CASSSSGQWPQHF